These 29 T cell receptor beta chains were sequenced from one sample in a study of shared clonotypes between healthy human individuals (dated by TCRdb to the early 2020s). Library construction relied on the immunoSEQ multiplex PCR assay. Drawn from immuneACCESS, this table holds only the in-frame rearrangements with V and J called that TCRdb kept. Clones are partly lost; checked studies trace under half to an unresolved V gene and leave the rest unexplained. Present in this sample are fewer than 150,000 clones, about 70% of which were seen just once. Approximately 23% of the sample rests with the top ten. The sample was memory CD8+ T cells sorted from blood. The sample's cell subset or site label is to be understood as: CD45RO+ cells pooled with CCR7-negative TemRA cells. The origin of the receptors is a woman in her 30s in good health.

The chain links TRBV6-1 to TRBJ2-7, with TRBD2 identical over 10 bases. Germline V gives CDR1 MNHNS, CDR2 SASEGT. The CDR3 is 15 amino acids. V trimming: 2 bases; J trimming: 4 bases; junction bases outside the gene matches: 5. The CDR3 DNA sequence: TGTGCCAGCAGTGAAAGAATTAGCGGGGGGTACGAGCAGTACTTC. Translated: CASSERISGGYEQYF.

This clone came up many times. This sequence joins TRBV28 and TRBJ1-3; D is perhaps TRBD1 (5 bases). V was clipped by 0 bases and J by 0 bases, with 18 bases between them. CDR1 is MDHEN and CDR2 is SYDVKM in the germline V gene. The CDR3 is 19 residues long. The CDR3 DNA sequence: TGTGCCAGCAGTTTATGGACGACAGATGGGGTGAGCTCTGGAAACACCATATATTTT. As protein: CASSLWTTDGVSSGNTIYF.

J is TRBJ2-5 and V is TRBV25-1; 7 bases line up with TRBD2. Gene TRBJ2-7 matches the end of the DNA better, so the J call may be wrong. The CDR3 runs to 16 residues. CDR1 is MGHDK and CDR2 is SYGVNS in the germline V gene. CDR3 nucleotides: TGTGCCAGCAACCCCAACCCGGGGGGATCCACCTACGAGCAGTACTTC. It yields the protein CASNPNPGGSTYEQYF.

On this clone: The same CDR3 is also encoded by other DNA sequences in this sample. The V and J genes are TRBV18 and TRBJ1-4; tentative D call: TRBD1 (5 bases). Germline-derived CDR1 and CDR2 are KGHSH and LQKENI. Trimming shortened V by 6 bases and J by 5 bases, and 10 bases separated the two germline ends. CDR3 length equals 13 residues. CDR3 in DNA: TGTGCCAGCTCTCTCGACAGCAATGAAAAACTGTTTTTT. Protein: CASSLDSNEKLFF.

The chain recombines TRBV6-4 with TRBJ2-1; 9 bases map to TRBD2. Trimming took 2 bases from V and 8 from J; bases not matched to a gene: 19. This CDR3 comprises 19 residues. Germline V CDR1 and CDR2: MRHNA, SNTAGT. CDR3: CASSDKPGLAGSYLDEQFF. In DNA form, the CDR3 reads TGTGCCAGCAGTGACAAGCCAGGCCTAGCGGGGTCCTACTTAGATGAGCAGTTCTTC.

This rearrangement joins TRBV28 to TRBJ2-2; 11 bases fit TRBD2. The CDR3 sequence is 18 residues long. J was trimmed by 3 bases and V by 3 bases; bases with no gene match: 9. Germline V CDR1 and CDR2: MDHEN, SYDVKM. CDR3: CASSFGPSGRRDTGELFF. CDR3 nucleotides: TGTGCCAGCAGTTTTGGCCCTAGCGGGAGGAGGGACACCGGGGAGCTGTTTTTT.

The sample holds a few counts of this clone. V usage is TRBV6-5 and J usage is TRBJ1-2; possible D gene TRBD1, 6 bases. The germline gives CDR1 MNHEY, CDR2 SVGAGI. The CDR3 covers 14 residues. The V end lost 2 bases, the J end lost 6 bases, and 13 bases lay between the germline ends. CDR3: CASSYIGGFDGYTF. The CDR3 coding sequence is TGTGCCAGCAGTTACATAGGGGGGTTTGATGGCTACACCTTC.

The rearrangement uses TRBV6-4 and TRBJ2-1; D is possibly TRBD1 (6 bases). From germline, CDR1 is MRHNA and CDR2 SNTAGT. The V end lost 6 bases, the J end lost 6 bases, and 15 bases lay between the germline ends. The CDR3 totals 14 residues. Written as DNA, the CDR3 is TGTGCCAGCAGCTACAGGGCAAAGTGCAATGAGCAGTTCTTC. Translation gives CASSYRAKCNEQFF.

This chain connects TRBV25-1 to TRBJ2-3, with TRBD1 as a possible D gene (6 bases). With 8 bases removed from V and 1 base from J, the gap between germline ends came to 16 bases. The germline gives CDR1 MGHDK, CDR2 SYGVNS. The CDR3 length is 15 residues. CDR3 bases: TGTGCCAGCGGTGGAACAGGGATATGCACAGATACGCAGTATTTT. It translates to CASGGTGICTDTQYF.

This chain uses TRBV21-1 with TRBJ2-7; the table names TRBD2, a call not compared with the DNA. TRBV21-1 is designated a pseudogene. The CDR3 is 15 residues long. The CDR3 reads CASSKERGATYEQYF. The CDR3 DNA sequence: TGTGCCAGCAGCAAGGAACGGGGGGCCACCTACGAGCAGTACTTC.

The J gene is TRBJ1-6, the V gene TRBV4-2; 7 nucleotides line up with TRBD1. Germline CDR1 reads LGHNA; CDR2 reads YNFKEQ. Trimming took 3 bases from V and 5 from J; bases not matched to a gene: 10. This CDR3 region has 17 residues. CDR3 residues: CASSHGPRDRNNSPLHF. CDR3 DNA sequence: TGTGCCAGCAGCCACGGACCGCGGGACAGAAATAATTCACCCCTCCACTTT.

Concerning this clone itself: The sample holds other DNA sequences that translate to the same CDR3. The chain recombines TRBV5-4 with TRBJ2-5; 8 nucleotides align to TRBD2. V dropped 5 bases and J dropped 5; count of bases not matched to a gene: 11. The CDR3 sequence is 15 residues long. CDR1 and CDR2 (germline): SGHNT, YYREEE (reference sequence). This CDR3 is CASSLAGGPGETQYF. The DNA of the CDR3 is TGTGCCAGCAGTCTGGCGGGAGGCCCCGGGGAGACCCAGTACTTC.

The gene calls are TRBV7-8 and TRBJ2-3; 8 nucleotides agree with TRBD2. After removal of 5 bases from V and 4 bases from J, the junction contained 11 bases not matched to a gene. Germline values: CDR1 SGHVS, CDR2 FQNEAQ. CDR3 length: 16 residues. For the CDR3, the DNA is TGTGCCAGCAGCCGCTCAATTAGCGGGACCCCAGATACGCAGTATTTT. This translates into CASSRSISGTPDTQYF. Full variable domain (missing parts from reference TRBV7-8 and TRBJ2-3): GAGVSQSPRYKVAKRGQDVALRCDPISGHVSLFWYQQALGQGPEFLTYFQNEAQLDKSGLPSDRFFAERPEGSVSTLKIQRTQQEDSAVYLCASSRSISGTPDTQYFGPGTRLTVL.

This chain connects TRBV6-4 to TRBJ2-1; maybe TRBD2 (5 bases). CDR1 is MRHNA, CDR2 SNTAGT, per germline. Trimming pared 3 bases from V and 2 bases from J, leaving 11 bases between. The CDR3 totals 15 residues. CDR3 loop: CASSDKETTYNEQFF. CDR3 nucleotide sequence: TGTGCCAGCAGTGATAAGGAGACTACCTACAATGAGCAGTTCTTC.

The chain uses TRBV15 and TRBJ2-7; possibly TRBD2 for D (6 bases). Germline assignment: CDR1 LNHNV and CDR2 YYDKDF (reference sequence). Deletions cut 5 bases from V and 0 bases from J, with 11 bases between. The CDR3 sequence is 14 residues long. The CDR3 sequence is CATSEEGSSYEQYF. In DNA, the CDR3 is TGTGCCACCAGCGAGGAGGGAAGCTCCTACGAGCAGTACTTC.

The chain recombines TRBV7-2 with TRBJ2-2; TRBD1 matches 8 bases. Germline V lookup: CDR1 SGHTA, CDR2 FQGNSA. V shed 7 bases, J shed 7 bases, and the junction held 14 bases outside the gene matches. This CDR3 region has 16 residues. The CDR3 region is CASTPRRQGAVGELFF. CDR3 coding DNA: TGTGCCAGCACCCCTCGTAGGCAGGGGGCGGTCGGGGAGCTGTTTTTT.

Concerning this clone itself: Germline and junction disagree at one end, which may indicate a read error. The rearrangement uses TRBV13 and TRBJ2-1; either TRBD1 or TRBD2 may supply D (5 bases each). Germline loops: CDR1 PRHDT, CDR2 FYEKMQ (reference sequence). This CDR3 is 15 amino acids long. In DNA form, the CDR3 reads TGTGCCAGCAGCGACCAAGGGACGGGCTACGATGAGCAGTTCTTC. It codes for CASSDQGTGYDEQFF. Filled out from reference TRBV13 and TRBJ2-1, the complete variable domain reads AAGVIQSPRHLIKEKRETATLKCYPIPRHDTVYWYQQGPGQDPQFLISFYEKMQSDKGSIPDRFSAQQFSDYHSELNMSSLELGDSALYFCASSDQGTGYDEQFFGPGTRLTVL.

The J gene is TRBJ2-1, the V gene TRBV7-7, with 14 nucleotides matching TRBD2. With V trimmed by 5 bases and J by 6 bases, 3 bases remained unmatched. CDR3 length equals 15 residues. CDR1 SSHAT and CDR2 FNYEAQ come from the germline V gene (reference sequence). CDR3 protein: CASSPGLAGANEQFF. The CDR3 nucleotides are TGTGCCAGCAGCCCGGGACTAGCGGGAGCCAATGAGCAGTTCTTC.

This chain links TRBV7-9 with TRBJ2-7; D is ambiguous. V shed 5 bases and J shed 2 bases, with 13 bases lying between them. Germline V lookup: CDR1 SEHNR, CDR2 FQNEAQ (reference sequence). This CDR3 spans 14 amino acids. The CDR3 is CASSIGPTTYEQYF. The CDR3 bases are TGTGCCAGCAGCATCGGACCGACCACCTACGAGCAGTACTTC.

The V and J genes are TRBV14 and TRBJ2-7; 7 positions match TRBD2. The CDR3 has 14 amino acids. V dropped 2 bases and J dropped 5; count of bases not matched to a gene: 6. Germline V gives CDR1 SGHDN, CDR2 FVKESK. The CDR3 bases are TGTGCCAGCAGCCAACTAGCGGAGGGGAACGAGCAGTACTTC. It codes for CASSQLAEGNEQYF.

The V call is TRBV5-1, the J call TRBJ2-5; D tentatively reads TRBD1 or TRBD2 (5 bases each). The germline CDR1 and CDR2 sequences are SGHRS and YFSETQ. The CDR3 extends over 12 amino acids. Between the trimmed V and J ends, which lost 4 bases and 4 bases, there was a span of 8 bases. Here the CDR3 reads CASSPGRETQYF. In nucleotides, the CDR3 is TGCGCCAGCAGCCCGGGACGAGAGACCCAGTACTTC.

The V call is TRBV6-1, the J call TRBJ2-1, with D perhaps matching TRBD2 (6 bases). The germline CDR1 and CDR2 sequences are MNHNS and SASEGT. The ends were cut back, 1 base at V and 10 bases at J, with 20 bases in the middle. The CDR3 consists of 16 residues. CDR3 loop: CASSEVSWSPGGEQFF. The CDR3, as DNA: TGTGCCAGCAGTGAAGTGAGTTGGTCCCCCGGGGGAGAGCAGTTCTTC.

By share of the sample, this clone is large. The CDR3: CASSLEPLNPLDTQYF. DNA of the CDR3: TGCGCCAGCAGCTTGGAGCCGCTCAATCCCCTGGATACGCAGTATTTT. The rearrangement uses TRBV5-1 and TRBJ2-3; no definite D call. Germline CDR1 SGHRS, CDR2 YFSETQ. The CDR3 length is 16 residues. V lost 0 bases and J lost 6, with 17 bases in between.

The chain is built from TRBV27 and TRBJ2-5; no firm D call. The end of the DNA is better explained by TRBJ2-7, so the J call may be wrong. Looked up from germline, CDR1 is MNHEY and CDR2 is SMNVEV (reference sequence). This CDR3 has 13 residues. In DNA, the CDR3 is TGTGCCAGCAGTTTAGCGGTGGGATACGAGCAGTACTTC. This encodes CASSLAVGYEQYF.

This chain links TRBV2 with TRBJ2-7, with D hard to call. CDR1 SNHLY and CDR2 FYNNEI come from the germline V gene. Trimming removed 6 bases at V and 0 bases at J, with 9 bases between. The CDR3 sequence is 13 residues long. The CDR3 nucleotides are TGTGCCAGCAGGTCTGGAAGCTCCTACGAGCAGTACTTC. This translates into CASRSGSSYEQYF.

V and J are TRBV10-3 and TRBJ2-3, with D perhaps matching TRBD2 (6 bases). V was cut by 6 bases and J by 11 bases, with 15 bases left in between. Germline lookup yields CDR1 ENHRY and CDR2 SYGVKD. This CDR3 contains 12 residues. The CDR3 sequence is CAISGGGAGQYF. The CDR3 coding sequence is TGTGCCATCAGCGGAGGCGGGGCGGGGCAGTATTTT.

On this clone itself: Additional DNA sequences in this sample encode the identical CDR3. This chain joins TRBV4-1 and TRBJ2-1; D gene uncertain. Per the germline V gene, CDR1 is MGHRA and CDR2 is YSYEKL. CDR3 length: 11 residues. Trimming cost V 8 bases and J 6 bases, with 8 bases left between them. CDR3: CASRGTNEQFF. CDR3 DNA sequence: TGCGCCAGCCGCGGAACCAATGAGCAGTTCTTC.

Comments on this clone: This likely came from a read error, as a far larger clone is one base away. The sample carries other DNA sequences with the same CDR3. This chain joins TRBV4-1 and TRBJ2-7; D gene unclear. This CDR3 spans 15 amino acids. V dropped 5 bases and J dropped 1 base, with 15 bases sitting between them. CDR1 and CDR2 (germline): MGHRA, YSYEKL. Here the CDR3 DNA reads TGCGCCAGCAGCATTCCTGGGTCGCAATCCTACGAGCAGTACTTC. Protein: CASSIPGSQSYEQYF.

This chain connects TRBV6-7 to TRBJ1-2; the match to TRBD1 covers 8 bases. Being an ORF, TRBV6-7 has a function that is uncertain. The CDR3 sequence is 14 residues long. The junction had 6 bases not matched to a gene; V was cut back by 5 bases and J by 4 bases. CDR3 in amino acids: CASSQGARSYGYTF. CDR3 DNA sequence: TGTGCCAGCAGTCAGGGGGCTAGATCCTATGGCTACACCTTC.